This TCR beta chain emerged from a study of shared clonotypes between healthy human individuals. Study-wide findings and caveats: Several donors showed sharing of about 4.8% of naive CD4 clonotypes. Among the subsets, naive ones generally showed larger estimated richness than memory ones.

To note about this clone: The antigen remains undetermined.

All donors qualified as healthy HIV-negative adults and had experienced no recent acute infections or vaccinations. It was into CD45RA+ naive and CD45RA-negative memory subsets that the CD4+ cells were split. There are 12 residues in the CDR3. The germline V gene encodes CDR1 KGHSH and CDR2 LQKENI. The V gene lost 2 bases and the J gene lost 5 bases, with 6 bases spanning the gap. TCRdb's table, derived via immunoSEQ multiplex PCR, lists solely in-frame clones and lacks some. The data contain more than 550,000 clones, around 77% of them singletons. This receptor was identified in a woman in her twenties or thirties in good health. Sequences were obtained from memory CD4+ T cells sorted from blood. The subset is: CD45RA-negative fraction. The V call is TRBV18, the J call TRBJ2-5; no firm D call. The CDR3 nucleotides read TGTGCCAGCTCACCAGCCATCGAGACCCAGTACTTC. Its translation is CASSPAIETQYF.